This TCR beta chain was sequenced during a study of OX40 agonist ivuxolimab in advanced cancers. Study-level results: In general, CD8+ T cells held more expanded clones than CD4+ did, on average.

In the case of this clone: The antigen remains undetermined.

CDR3 length: 16 amino acids. In germline, CDR1 is SGHDN, CDR2 FVKESK. V lost 4 bases and J lost 5; bases outside the gene matches: 6. Libraries were prepared by immunoSEQ multiplex PCR; TCRdb keeps only in-frame clonotypes and omits some of them. This table has 70,000 or so clones, roughly 87% appearing once. The receptor's source is an adult with an advanced solid tumor such as melanoma, head and neck, liver or kidney cancer. The chain couples TRBV14 to TRBJ2-4; 12 nucleotides match TRBD1. Sequencing used CD4+ or CD8+ T cells sorted from blood, obtained in a trial of the OX40 agonist ivuxolimab. CDR3 bases: TGTGCCAGCAGCCTCGGGACAGGGGGCTTTCAAAACATTCAGTACTTC. Its translation is CASSLGTGGFQNIQYF.